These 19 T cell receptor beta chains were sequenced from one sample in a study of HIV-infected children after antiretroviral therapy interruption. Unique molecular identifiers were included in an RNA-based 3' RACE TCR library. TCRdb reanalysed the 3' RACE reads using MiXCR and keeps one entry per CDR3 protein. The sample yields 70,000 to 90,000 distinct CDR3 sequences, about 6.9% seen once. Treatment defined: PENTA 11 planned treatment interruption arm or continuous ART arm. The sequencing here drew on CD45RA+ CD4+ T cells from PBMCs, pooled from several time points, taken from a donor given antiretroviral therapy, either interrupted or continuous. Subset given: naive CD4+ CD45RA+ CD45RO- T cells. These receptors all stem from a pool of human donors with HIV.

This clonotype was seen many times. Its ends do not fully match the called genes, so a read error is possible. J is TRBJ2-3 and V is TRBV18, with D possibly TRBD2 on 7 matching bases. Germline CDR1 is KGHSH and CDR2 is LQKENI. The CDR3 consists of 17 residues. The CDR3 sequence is CASSPQTGGLAGDTQYF. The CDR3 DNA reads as TGTGCCAGCTCTCCACAAACCGGGGGGCTAGCCGGAGATACGCAGTATTTT.

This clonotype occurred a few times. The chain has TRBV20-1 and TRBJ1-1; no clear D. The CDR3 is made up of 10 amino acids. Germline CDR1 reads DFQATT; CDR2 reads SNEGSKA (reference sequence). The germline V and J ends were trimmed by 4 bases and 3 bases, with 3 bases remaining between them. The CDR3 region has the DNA TGCAGTGCTAAGTACACTGAAGCTTTCTTT. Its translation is CSAKYTEAFF.

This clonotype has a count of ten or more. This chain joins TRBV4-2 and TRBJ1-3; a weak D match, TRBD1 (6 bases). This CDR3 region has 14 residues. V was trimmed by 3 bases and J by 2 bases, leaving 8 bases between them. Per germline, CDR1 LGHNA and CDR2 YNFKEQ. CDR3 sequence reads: CASSQGAPGNTIYF. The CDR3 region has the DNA TGTGCCAGCAGCCAGGGGGCACCTGGAAACACCATATATTTT.

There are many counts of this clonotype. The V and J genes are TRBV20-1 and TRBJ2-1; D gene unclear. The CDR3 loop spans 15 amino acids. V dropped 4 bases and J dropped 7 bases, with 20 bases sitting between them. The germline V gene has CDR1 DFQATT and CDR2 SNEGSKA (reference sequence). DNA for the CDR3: TGCAGTGCTAATGGTGCGGCCTCGTCCAGGAATGAGCAGTTCTTC. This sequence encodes CSANGAASSRNEQFF.

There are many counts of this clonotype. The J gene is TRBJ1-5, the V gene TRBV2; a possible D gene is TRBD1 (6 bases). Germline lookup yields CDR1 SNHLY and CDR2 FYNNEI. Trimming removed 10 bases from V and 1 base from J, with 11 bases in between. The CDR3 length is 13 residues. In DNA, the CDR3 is TGTGCCACCCGACAGGACAGCAATCAGCCCCAGCATTTT. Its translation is CATRQDSNQPQHF. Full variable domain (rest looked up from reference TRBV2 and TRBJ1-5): EPEVTQTPSHQVTQMGQEVILRCVPISNHLYFYWYRQILGQKVEFLVSFYNNEISEKSEIFDDQFSVERPDGSNFTLKIRSTKLEDSAMYFCATRQDSNQPQHFGDGTRLSIL.

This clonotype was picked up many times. The CDR3 spells CASSNRNTGELFF. Here the CDR3 DNA reads TGTGCCAGCAGTAACAGGAACACCGGGGAGCTGTTTTTT. This chain joins TRBV6-6 and TRBJ2-2, with D unclear. V was clipped by 5 bases and J by 1 base, with 5 bases between them. The CDR3 is 13 amino acids. Per the germline V gene, CDR1 is MNHNY and CDR2 is SVGAGI (reference sequence).

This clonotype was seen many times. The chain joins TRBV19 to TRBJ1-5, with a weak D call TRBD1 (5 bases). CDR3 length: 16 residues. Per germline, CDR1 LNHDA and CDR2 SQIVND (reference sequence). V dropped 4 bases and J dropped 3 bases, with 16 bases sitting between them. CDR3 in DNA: TGTGCCAGTAGTACAGTTCGGGGCAGCCTCAATCAGCCCCAGCATTTT. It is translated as CASSTVRGSLNQPQHF.

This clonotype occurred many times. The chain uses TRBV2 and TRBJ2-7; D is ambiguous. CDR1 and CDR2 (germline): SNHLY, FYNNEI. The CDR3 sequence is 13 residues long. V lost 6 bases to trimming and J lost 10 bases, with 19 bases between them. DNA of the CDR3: TGTGCCAGCAGCCAAACCCTTTTCTATGAACAGTACTTC. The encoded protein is CASSQTLFYEQYF.

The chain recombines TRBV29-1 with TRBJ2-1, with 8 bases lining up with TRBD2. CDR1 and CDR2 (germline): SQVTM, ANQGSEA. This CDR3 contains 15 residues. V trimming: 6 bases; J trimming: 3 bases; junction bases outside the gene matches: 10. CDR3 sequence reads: CSVDISGTRYNEQFF. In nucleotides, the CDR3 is TGCAGCGTCGATATTAGCGGGACCCGCTACAATGAGCAGTTCTTC.

The CDR3 loop reads CASGNSGIRVDSPLHF. The DNA of the CDR3 is TGTGCCAGCGGAAATAGTGGGATAAGGGTTGATTCACCCCTCCACTTT. The V gene is TRBV3-1, the J gene TRBJ1-6; D is unclear. The CDR3 is 16 residues long. Per the germline V gene, CDR1 is LGHDT and CDR2 is YNNKEL (reference sequence). The V and J ends lost 8 bases and 8 bases respectively, with 22 bases between them.

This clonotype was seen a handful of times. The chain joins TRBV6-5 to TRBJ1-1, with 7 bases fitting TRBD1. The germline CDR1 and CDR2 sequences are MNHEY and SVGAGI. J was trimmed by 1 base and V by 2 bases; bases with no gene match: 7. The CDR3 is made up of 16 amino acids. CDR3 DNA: TGTGCCAGCAGTTACCGACGAGGGACAGCGAACACTGAAGCTTTCTTT. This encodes CASSYRRGTANTEAFF.

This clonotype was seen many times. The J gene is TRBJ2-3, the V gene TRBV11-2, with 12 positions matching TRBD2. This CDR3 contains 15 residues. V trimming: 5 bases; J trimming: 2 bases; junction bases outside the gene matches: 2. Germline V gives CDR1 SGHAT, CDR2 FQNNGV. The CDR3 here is CASSRLAGDTDTQYF. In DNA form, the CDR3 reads TGTGCCAGCAGCCGACTAGCGGGAGACACAGATACGCAGTATTTT.

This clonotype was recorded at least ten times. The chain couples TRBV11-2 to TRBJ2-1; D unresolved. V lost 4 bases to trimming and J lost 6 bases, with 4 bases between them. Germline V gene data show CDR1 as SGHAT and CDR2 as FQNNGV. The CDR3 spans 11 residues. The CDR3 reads CASSSFNEQFF. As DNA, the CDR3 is TGTGCCAGCAGCTCATTCAATGAGCAGTTCTTC.

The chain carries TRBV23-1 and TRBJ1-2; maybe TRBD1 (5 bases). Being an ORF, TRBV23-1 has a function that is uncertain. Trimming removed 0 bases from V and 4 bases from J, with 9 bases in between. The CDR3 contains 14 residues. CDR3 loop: CASSQSRGGYGYTF. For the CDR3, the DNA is TGCGCCAGCAGTCAATCGCGGGGCGGCTATGGCTACACCTTC.

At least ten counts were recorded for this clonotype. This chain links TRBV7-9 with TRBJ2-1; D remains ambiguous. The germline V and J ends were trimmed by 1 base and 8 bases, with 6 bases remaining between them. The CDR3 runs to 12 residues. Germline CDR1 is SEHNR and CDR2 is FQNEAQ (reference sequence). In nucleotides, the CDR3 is TGTGCCAGCAGCTTAGGGTATCATGAGCAGTTCTTC. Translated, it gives CASSLGYHEQFF.

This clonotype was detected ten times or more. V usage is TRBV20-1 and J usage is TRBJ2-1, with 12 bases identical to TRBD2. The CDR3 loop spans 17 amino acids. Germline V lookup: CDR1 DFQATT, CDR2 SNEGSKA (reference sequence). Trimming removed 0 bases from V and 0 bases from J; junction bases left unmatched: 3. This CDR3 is CSARETSGGRSYNEQFF. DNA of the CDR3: TGCAGTGCTAGAGAGACTAGCGGGGGCCGCTCCTACAATGAGCAGTTCTTC.

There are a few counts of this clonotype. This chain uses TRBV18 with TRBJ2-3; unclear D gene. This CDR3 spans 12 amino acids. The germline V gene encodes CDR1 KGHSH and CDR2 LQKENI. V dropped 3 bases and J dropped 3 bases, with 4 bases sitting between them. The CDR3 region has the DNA TGTGCCAGCTCACCGGAGACAGATACGCAGTATTTT. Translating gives CASSPETDTQYF.

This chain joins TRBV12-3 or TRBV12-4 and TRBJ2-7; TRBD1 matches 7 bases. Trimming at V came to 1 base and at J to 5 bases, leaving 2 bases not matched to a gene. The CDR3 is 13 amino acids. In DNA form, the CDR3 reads TGTGCCAGCAGTTTAGTAGGGGGCCACGAGCAGTACTTC. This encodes CASSLVGGHEQYF.

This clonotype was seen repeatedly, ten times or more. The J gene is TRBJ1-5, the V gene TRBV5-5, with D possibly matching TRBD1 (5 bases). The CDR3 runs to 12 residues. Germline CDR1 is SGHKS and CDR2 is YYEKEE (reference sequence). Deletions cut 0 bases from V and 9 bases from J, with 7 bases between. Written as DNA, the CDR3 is TGTGCCAGCAGCTTGGCGCAGGGGCCCCAGCATTTT. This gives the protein CASSLAQGPQHF.